Listed below are T cell receptor beta chains from one sample, sequenced in a study of early T cells in non-severe SARS-CoV-2 infection. MiXCR, applied by TCRdb to the 5' RACE reads, yields one record per CDR3 protein. The sample gives about 72,000 distinct CDR3 sequences, about 9.5% of which show up once; 6% to 8% is in the top ten. The sequencing here drew on whole blood, taken at baseline. The receptors stem from an adult who was a healthcare worker with PCR-confirmed SARS-CoV-2 infection or an uninfected control (not recorded which). Each CDR3 is given with its conserved first and last residue. A D gene is named only where the DNA matches it firmly. Clone size is stated in some rows and not others, as once, few, many or a class when expanded.

D	J	size	V	length	CDR3	DNA
-	TRBJ2-1	-	TRBV24-1	15	CATSDAPDGHNEQFF	TGTGCCACCAGTGATGCCCCCGACGGGCACAATGAGCAGTTCTTC
-	TRBJ1-2	many	TRBV7-3	13	CASSDATAIGYTF	TGTGCCAGCAGCGACGCGACAGCCATCGGCTACACCTTC
-	TRBJ1-1	-	TRBV2	14	CASIKNEMNTEAFF	TGTGCCAGCATTAAAAACGAGATGAACACTGAAGCTTTCTTT
-	TRBJ1-2	few	TRBV7-9	15	CASSLALGSNYGYTF	TGTGCCAGCAGCTTAGCCTTAGGCAGTAACTATGGCTACACCTTC
-	TRBJ1-5	few	TRBV10-3	12	CAISESTQPQHF	TGTGCCATCAGTGAGTCTACCCAGCCCCAGCATTTT
-	TRBJ2-3	-	TRBV20-1	13	CSPPGSSTDTQYF	TGCAGTCCCCCTGGCTCCAGCACAGATACGCAGTATTTT
-	TRBJ2-1	few	TRBV7-9	13	CASSLGLQIEQFF	TGTGCCAGCAGCTTGGGACTTCAGATTGAGCAGTTCTTC
-	TRBJ1-1	-	TRBV10-2	14	CASSVAGEFPEAFF	TGCGCCAGCTCGGTAGCAGGGGAATTCCCTGAAGCTTTCTTT
-	TRBJ2-3	-	TRBV20-1	13	CSATRDFSDTQYF	TGCAGTGCTACGAGGGACTTTTCCGATACGCAGTATTTT
-	TRBJ1-2	few	TRBV5-4	16	CASSLGGATGAYGYTF	TGTGCCAGCAGCTTGGGAGGGGCCACAGGAGCCTATGGCTACACCTTC
-	TRBJ1-6	few	TRBV12-3/TRBV12-4	13	CASSFRRASPLHF	TGTGCCAGCAGTTTTAGGAGGGCCTCACCCCTCCACTTT
TRBD1	TRBJ2-1	-	TRBV7-9	14	CASSLGTGGDEQFF	TGTGCCAGCAGCTTAGGGACAGGGGGCGATGAGCAGTTCTTC
-	TRBJ2-1	-	TRBV10-3	14	CAISEGDSYNEQFF	TGTGCCATCAGTGAGGGAGACTCCTACAATGAGCAGTTCTTC
-	TRBJ2-7	few	TRBV11-2	15	CASSRYGGPDYEQYF	TGTGCCAGCAGCCGATATGGGGGCCCCGACTACGAGCAGTACTTC